Listed below are T cell receptor beta chains from one sample, sequenced in a study of blood T cells in healthy people across ages. TCRdb reprocessed the 5' RACE reads with MiXCR, giving one entry per CDR3 protein. The sample lists around 790,000 distinct CDR3 sequences, around 45% occurring once. The sample taken for sequencing was blood. The source is a man aged 55 to 70 in good health. Each CDR3 is given with its conserved first and last residue. D genes are given only for firm matches. Clone sizes are given selectively: once, few, many, or a class where the clone is expanded.

j_call clone_size v_call d_call cdr3_nt cdr3_aa
TRBJ2-1 - TRBV12-5 - TGTGCTAGTGGCAAGGGACGGGATGGAGAGCAGTTCTTC CASGKGRDGEQFF
TRBJ2-2 - TRBV5-1 - TGCGCCAGCAGATGGGCAGCGAACACCGGGGAGCTGTTTTTT CASRWAANTGELFF
TRBJ2-1 - TRBV7-9 - TGTGCCAGCAGCTTAGAAGCCGCGGGGAGCTACAATGAGCAGTTCTTC CASSLEAAGSYNEQFF
TRBJ2-3 few TRBV7-2 TRBD2 TGTGCCAGCAGCCCTGGACTAGGTAGCACAGATACGCAGTATTTT CASSPGLGSTDTQYF
TRBJ2-3 few TRBV29-1 - TGCAGCGTTGTCCAGGGCACAGATACGCAGTATTTT CSVVQGTDTQYF
TRBJ2-3 - TRBV5-1 - TGCGCCAGCAGCCCCGGGGGAAGCCCCACAGATACGCAGTATTTT CASSPGGSPTDTQYF
TRBJ1-2 few TRBV6-6 TRBD1 TGTGCCAGCAGTTACGACAGGGGGCACCACACCTTC CASSYDRGHHTF
TRBJ2-1 - TRBV11-2 TRBD2 TGTGCCAGCAGCTTGCGACTAGCGGGGGGTTCTTCAAGCGGCAATGAGCAGTTCTTC CASSLRLAGGSSSGNEQFF
TRBJ2-5 - TRBV27 TRBD1 TGTGCCAGCAGAAGACAGGGGGCTTTAAAAGAGACCCAGTACTTC CASRRQGALKETQYF
TRBJ2-3 - TRBV6-6 - TGTGCCAGCAGTTACGGTTCTTATACGCAGTATTTT CASSYGSYTQYF
TRBJ2-5 - TRBV7-9 - TGTGCCAGCTGCGAGGACAAGCCAAGGGAGACCCAGTACTTC CASCEDKPRETQYF
TRBJ1-1 - TRBV28 - TGTGCCAGCAGTTTGGCCCGAAAGTGGACTGAAGCTTTCTTT CASSLARKWTEAFF
TRBJ2-7 few TRBV11-2 - TGTGCCAGCAGCTCCAAGGCGGCAGCAAATTGGTACGAGCAGTACTTC CASSSKAAANWYEQYF
TRBJ2-7 few TRBV6-6 - TGTGCCAGCGCCGGGACGGCATTCCTAGCCGAGCAGTACTTC CASAGTAFLAEQYF
TRBJ1-2 few TRBV6-2/TRBV6-3 - TGTGCCAGCTCTGATTGGTCACGGGCCGGCTACACCTTC CASSDWSRAGYTF
TRBJ1-4 - TRBV6-2/TRBV6-3 - TGTGCCAGCAGCAACGGGCAGCTCATTGGGGAAAAACTGTTTTTT CASSNGQLIGEKLFF
TRBJ2-1 - TRBV7-2 - TGTGCCAGCAGCCCCAGAGGGGGGGCTAGCTCCCACAATGAGCAGTTCTTC CASSPRGGASSHNEQFF
TRBJ2-7 - TRBV20-1 - TGCAGTGCTAGAGATGGGGGACGACATGTCGAGCAGTACTTC CSARDGGRHVEQYF
TRBJ2-7 - TRBV10-3 - TGTGCCATCAGTGAGTCAGGGGGAGACTACGAGCAGTACTTC CAISESGGDYEQYF
TRBJ2-1 - TRBV7-3 TRBD2 TGTGCCAGCAGCTCCGGGGACTTCGGGGGGGGAGCGGGCAATGAGCAGTTCTTC CASSSGDFGGGAGNEQFF
TRBJ1-1 - TRBV6-6 TRBD1 TGTGCCAGCAGTTACCCCGGGACAGATACCGAAGCTTTCTTT CASSYPGTDTEAFF
TRBJ2-7 - TRBV3-1 - TGTGCCAGCAGGCAACGCCACTACGAGCAGTACTTC CASRQRHYEQYF
TRBJ2-1 - TRBV5-1 - TGCGCCAGCAGCTTGGATGTCGGGGTCAATGAGCAGTTCTTC CASSLDVGVNEQFF
TRBJ1-1 once TRBV7-6 TRBD1 TGTGCCAGCAGCTTAGTCGGGACAGGGGGCACTGAAGCTTTCTTT CASSLVGTGGTEAFF
TRBJ2-7 - TRBV7-9 - TGTGCCAGCAGCCCCTCCGGGCTTCAACACTACGAGCAGTACTTC CASSPSGLQHYEQYF
TRBJ2-3 - TRBV7-2 TRBD2 TGTGCCAGCAGCGAGCGCAATAGCGGGGGGCGGGCTAGCACAGATACGCAGTATTTT CASSERNSGGRASTDTQYF
TRBJ2-3 few TRBV27 - TGTGCCAGCAGGCCCATTAATTCAGATACGCAGTATTTT CASRPINSDTQYF
TRBJ2-1 - TRBV21-1 - TGTGCCAGCAGCAAAGGAAAGGTATTCACTTCCTACAATGAGCAGTTCTTC CASSKGKVFTSYNEQFF
TRBJ1-6 few TRBV7-2 TRBD1 TGTGCCAGCAGCTCGCAGGGACAGATTAATTCACCCCTCCACTTT CASSSQGQINSPLHF
TRBJ2-4 few TRBV2 TRBD1 TGTGCCAGCAGGATCGGGACAGGGCTCACCAAAAACATTCAGTACTTC CASRIGTGLTKNIQYF
TRBJ2-7 - TRBV6-6 - TGTGCCACCGGACGGCGGGGCGATGAGCAGTACTTC CATGRRGDEQYF
TRBJ1-1 - TRBV30 - TGTGCCTGGAGACCCGGGGGTCCCGAAGCTTTCTTT CAWRPGGPEAFF
TRBJ1-6 few TRBV5-1 - TGCGCCAGTTCGACAGGATCGGACTCCTATAATTCACCCCTCCACTTT CASSTGSDSYNSPLHF
TRBJ2-3 - TRBV11-2 TRBD1 TGTGCCAGCCGACGAGGGGGCCAGGAAGATACGCAGTATTTT CASRRGGQEDTQYF
TRBJ1-4 - TRBV4-1 - TGCGCCAGCAGCCAACCCGGGGAACCCAATGAAAAACTGTTTTTT CASSQPGEPNEKLFF
TRBJ2-3 - TRBV7-9 - TGTGCCAGCATCCGCCCAGGGGAAGCGCAGTATTTT CASIRPGEAQYF
TRBJ2-7 - TRBV4-1 TRBD2 TGCGCCAGCAGCCAGCCGACTAGCGGGTCCTACGAGCAGTACTTC CASSQPTSGSYEQYF
TRBJ2-1 - TRBV20-1 TRBD2 TGCAGTGCTAGAATAGGACTAGTGGGTTCTGAGCAGTTCTTC CSARIGLVGSEQFF
TRBJ1-1 - TRBV13 TRBD1 TGTGCCAGCAGCCGGGGACAGGGTACCGCTGAAGCTTTCTTT CASSRGQGTAEAFF
TRBJ1-2 - TRBV10-3 - TGTGCCATCAGTGAGGCAGCCTATGGCTACACCTTC CAISEAAYGYTF
TRBJ1-1 - TRBV10-3 - TGTGCCATCAGTGAAAGGCAGGTGAGCACTGAAGCTTTCTTT CAISERQVSTEAFF
TRBJ2-3 few TRBV7-9 TRBD1 TGTGCCAGCAGCTTAGTAAGACAGGGGACAGATACGCAGTATTTT CASSLVRQGTDTQYF
TRBJ2-1 few TRBV4-3 - TGCGCCAGCAGCCAGGGGGCGGGGAGCTCTTACAATGAGCAGTTCTTC CASSQGAGSSYNEQFF
TRBJ1-2 once TRBV11-2 TRBD1 TGTGCCAGCAGCTTCGACAGGGGGGACTATGGCTACACCTTC CASSFDRGDYGYTF
TRBJ2-5 - TRBV7-2 - TGTGCCAGCAGCTTAGCGGCTAGCATCGGAGAGACCCAGTACTTC CASSLAASIGETQYF
TRBJ2-1 - TRBV12-3/TRBV12-4 - TGTGCCAGCAGTTCGGCCCCTCTTTTGGGGGGCTCCTACAATGAGCAGTTCTTC CASSSAPLLGGSYNEQFF
TRBJ2-7 many TRBV7-2 TRBD1 TGTGCCAGCAGCCAAGTGACAGGGAACTACGAGCAGTACTTC CASSQVTGNYEQYF
TRBJ1-2 - TRBV12-3/TRBV12-4 TRBD1 TGTGCCAGCAGAGAGGGACAGGGATGGGGTGGCTACACCTTC CASREGQGWGGYTF
TRBJ2-7 - TRBV10-3 - TGTGCCACCTCCTCCCTGTACGAGCAGTACTTC CATSSLYEQYF
TRBJ1-2 - TRBV4-1 - TGCGCCAGCAGACAACAGCAGGGTCTTAACTATGGCTACACCTTC CASRQQQGLNYGYTF
TRBJ2-7 few TRBV29-1 TRBD2 TGCAGCGTTCTAGCGGGGGATTCTTACGAGCAGTACTTC CSVLAGDSYEQYF
TRBJ1-6 - TRBV6-5 - TGTGCCAGCAGTTACTCGAAGGGGGGTAATTCACCCCTCCACTTT CASSYSKGGNSPLHF
TRBJ2-3 - TRBV5-1 - TGCGCCAGCGCCGCGGGGACCACAGATACGCAGTATTTT CASAAGTTDTQYF
TRBJ1-2 - TRBV27 - TGTGCCAGCCGTTCCCGTGTGGCAGGGGAAAATGGCTACACCTTC CASRSRVAGENGYTF
TRBJ2-3 - TRBV12-3/TRBV12-4 TRBD2 TGTGCCAGCAGTGAGCAACTAGCGGGGGGAACAGATACGCAGTATTTT CASSEQLAGGTDTQYF
TRBJ2-6 - TRBV5-5 - TGTGCCAGCAGCTTGGCGGTAGCCGGGGCCAACGTCCTGACTTTC CASSLAVAGANVLTF
TRBJ2-6 - TRBV2 TRBD1 TGTGCCAGCAGGATAACAGGGGCTGGGGCCAACGTCCTGACTTTC CASRITGAGANVLTF
TRBJ2-7 - TRBV3-1 - TGTGCCAGCAGCCATGGGACTTTATCAGGCTACGAGCAGTACTTC CASSHGTLSGYEQYF
TRBJ2-2 - TRBV7-2 - TGTGCCAGCAGCTTTAGAGGTGGCGGGGAGCTGTTTTTT CASSFRGGGELFF
TRBJ2-1 many TRBV4-1 TRBD1 TGCGCCAGCAGCCAAGGACAGGGGGCTTCTTACAATGAGCAGTTCTTC CASSQGQGASYNEQFF